Listed below are T cell receptor beta chains from one sample, sequenced in a study of blood T cell repertoires in COVID-19. Measured with immunoSEQ multiplex PCR; TCRdb has only the in-frame clones, and not every one. The sample carries over 70,000 clones, approximately 91% recorded once. The specimen was peripheral blood. All receptors come from a man aged 50 to 59 with COVID-19, enrolled during active disease. CDR3s include the opening cysteine and the closing phenylalanine or tryptophan. D genes are given only for firm matches. Where a row states a size, it is once, few, many or the class of an expanded clone; other rows omit it.

clone_size j_call v_call d_call cdr3_aa cdr3_nt
NA TRBJ2-3 TRBV7-9 NA CASSFSGRGDTQYF TGTGCCAGCAGCTTTAGTGGGAGAGGAGATACGCAGTATTTT
NA TRBJ1-1 TRBV13 TRBD1 CATLDRGRFGEAFF TGTGCCACCCTGGACAGGGGGCGCTTTGGTGAAGCTTTCTTT
medium-sized TRBJ2-1 TRBV4-3 NA CASSPTRDLNNEQFF TGCGCCAGCAGCCCTACCCGGGACTTAAACAATGAGCAGTTCTTC
once TRBJ2-3 TRBV7-3 TRBD2 CASSLSGRGTDTQYF TGTGCCAGCAGCTTAAGCGGGAGAGGCACAGATACGCAGTATTTT
NA TRBJ2-3 TRBV4-1 NA CASSQGYKAEDRTDTQYF TGCGCCAGCAGCCAAGGTTATAAAGCGGAAGACCGCACAGATACGCAGTATTTT
NA TRBJ1-1 TRBV5-1 NA CASSLALGGGTEAFF TGCGCCAGCAGCTTGGCCTTAGGGGGAGGGACTGAAGCTTTCTTT
once TRBJ1-5 TRBV27 NA CASSLWKRRDPSNQPQHF TGTGCCAGCAGTTTATGGAAGAGGAGGGATCCTAGCAATCAGCCCCAGCATTTT
NA TRBJ1-1 TRBV3-1/TRBV3-2 TRBD1 CASSPTGSNTEAFF TGTGCCAGCAGCCCGACAGGGTCCAACACTGAAGCTTTCTTT
NA TRBJ1-3 TRBV30 NA CAWSRGASSGNTIYF TGTGCCTGGAGTAGAGGTGCTTCATCTGGAAACACCATATATTTT
NA TRBJ1-5 TRBV12-3/TRBV12-4 NA CASRRDINQPQHF TGTGCCAGCAGACGGGACATTAATCAGCCCCAGCATTTT
NA TRBJ1-2 TRBV4-1 TRBD1 CASSQGEQGARGYTF TGCGCCAGCAGCCAAGGGGAACAGGGGGCGCGGGGCTACACCTTC
NA TRBJ1-6 TRBV30 NA CAWSVQDSGSPLHF TGTGCCTGGAGTGTACAGGACAGTGGTTCACCCCTCCACTTT
NA TRBJ2-3 TRBV6-5 NA CASMSTDTQYF TGTGCCAGCATGAGTACAGATACGCAGTATTTT
NA TRBJ1-2 TRBV4-1 NA CASSQDTGGYGYTF TGCGCCAGCAGCCAAGATACGGGGGGATATGGCTACACCTTC
NA TRBJ2-2 TRBV5-4 TRBD2 CASSRGREPNTGELFF TGTGCCAGCAGCCGCGGGCGGGAGCCGAACACCGGGGAGCTGTTTTTT
NA TRBJ2-1 TRBV9 TRBD2 CASSASGTDEQFF TGTGCCAGCAGCGCTAGCGGGACGGATGAGCAGTTCTTC
NA TRBJ1-4 TRBV28 NA CASSTPLGVLEKLFF TGTGCCAGCAGTACCCCTTTAGGGGTTCTTGAAAAACTGTTTTTT
NA TRBJ2-2 TRBV11-2 NA CASSPRSPMNTGELFF TGTGCCAGCAGCCCCCGGAGTCCGATGAACACCGGGGAGCTGTTTTTT
NA TRBJ2-1 TRBV10-1 NA CASSEIRLGGEQFF TGCGCCAGCAGTGAAATACGGCTCGGCGGGGAGCAGTTCTTC
NA TRBJ2-2 TRBV5-1 TRBD1 CASRPPGQSNTGELFF TGCGCCAGCAGGCCTCCGGGACAGTCGAACACCGGGGAGCTGTTTTTT
NA TRBJ2-3 TRBV9 NA CASSLTQGQLTDTQYF TGTGCCAGCAGCCTAACTCAGGGGCAGTTGACAGATACGCAGTATTTT
NA TRBJ2-2 TRBV21-1 NA CACYLAGANTGELFF TGTGCCTGTTACCTAGCGGGAGCGAACACCGGGGAGCTGTTTTTT
NA TRBJ1-6 TRBV27 NA CASSFRREPYNSPLHF TGTGCCAGCAGTTTCCGACGGGAACCCTATAATTCACCCCTCCACTTT
NA TRBJ2-5 TRBV7-9 NA CASRPAEETQYF TGTGCCAGCAGACCAGCGGAAGAGACCCAGTACTTC
NA TRBJ2-1 TRBV12-3/TRBV12-4 NA CASSFARNEQFF TGTGCCAGCAGTTTTGCGCGGAATGAGCAGTTCTTC
NA TRBJ2-5 TRBV7-2 TRBD2 CASSSAIQTSGGSQYF TGTGCCAGCAGCTCCGCCATCCAGACTAGCGGGGGCTCACAGTACTTC
few TRBJ2-1 TRBV9 TRBD1 CASSPGQYNEQFF TGTGCCAGCAGCCCGGGACAGTACAATGAGCAGTTCTTC
NA TRBJ1-1 TRBV15 NA CATSRDLGQLAFF TGTGCCACCAGCAGAGATCTTGGACAGTTAGCTTTCTTT
NA TRBJ2-1 TRBV5-1 TRBD2 CASSLVGRGAASYNEQFF TGCGCCAGCAGCTTGGTAGGGCGGGGGGCAGCGTCCTACAATGAGCAGTTCTTC
NA TRBJ1-4 TRBV4-2 NA CASSLDGTSTIGLFF TGTGCCAGCAGCCTGGACGGGACATCTACAATAGGGCTGTTTTTT
NA TRBJ2-1 TRBV5-1 NA CASSLSTGSYNEQFF TGCGCCAGCAGCCTCTCGACAGGCTCCTACAATGAGCAGTTCTTC
NA TRBJ2-2 TRBV3-1/TRBV3-2 NA CASSQAVYTGELFF TGTGCCAGCAGCCAAGCAGTGTACACCGGGGAGCTGTTTTTT
NA TRBJ2-3 TRBV30 NA CAWTVTDTQYF TGTGCCTGGACCGTCACAGATACGCAGTATTTT
NA TRBJ1-2 TRBV19 NA CASRGGDYGYTF TGTGCCAGCCGGGGGGGAGACTATGGCTACACCTTC
NA TRBJ2-7 TRBV30 TRBD2 CAWSGGLVGREQYF TGTGCCTGGAGCGGGGGACTAGTGGGCCGGGAGCAGTACTTC
NA TRBJ1-4 TRBV9 NA CASSPRQGLGEKLFF TGTGCCAGCAGCCCCCGGCAGGGCTTGGGTGAAAAACTGTTTTTT
once TRBJ2-1 TRBV27 NA CASSASPEGEQFF TGTGCCAGCAGCGCGAGTCCGGAGGGTGAGCAGTTCTTC
once TRBJ2-5 TRBV6-5 TRBD1 CASSYSGQPQETQYF TGTGCCAGCAGTTACTCGGGACAGCCACAAGAGACCCAGTACTTC
NA TRBJ2-1 TRBV7-2 TRBD2 CASSPGIAGGPIYNEQFF TGTGCCAGCAGCCCGGGTATAGCGGGAGGACCAATCTACAATGAGCAGTTCTTC
NA TRBJ2-2 TRBV29-1 NA CSVEIQINTGELFF TGCAGCGTTGAAATACAGATAAACACCGGGGAGCTGTTTTTT
NA TRBJ1-4 TRBV15 NA CATSRVQGGGEKLFF TGTGCCACCAGCAGAGTCCAGGGAGGTGGTGAAAAACTGTTTTTT
NA TRBJ2-1 TRBV7-8 TRBD2 CASSLALGLAVYNEQFF TGTGCCAGCAGCTTAGCCCTGGGACTAGCGGTTTACAATGAGCAGTTCTTC
NA TRBJ2-1 TRBV11-3 NA CASSLGRGSYNEQFF TGTGCCAGCAGCTTAGGAAGAGGCTCCTACAATGAGCAGTTCTTC